This T cell receptor (beta chain) was sequenced for a study of technical replicates of blood from a handful of donors. The CDR3 contains 15 residues. CDR1 is SGDLS, CDR2 YYNGEE, per germline. V was trimmed by 4 bases and J by 4 bases, leaving 17 bases between them. Sequenced by immunoSEQ multiplex PCR; TCRdb stores in-frame clones only, minus some. The table records around 78,000 clones, 90% to 95% of them present only once. The chain combines TRBV9 with TRBJ1-1; the D gene is possibly TRBD1 (6 bases). Input material: T cells isolated from PBMCs. This receptor was taken from a human donor in good health. CDR3 nucleotide sequence: TGTGCCAGCAGCAAACGAGGGGGTTGGCGCACTGAAGCTTTCTTT. Translated: CASSKRGGWRTEAFF.